Listed here are 20 T cell receptor beta chains from one sample, sequenced in a study of CD8+CD57+ T cells in acquired aplastic anemia. By flow cytometry, patients selected for sequencing had shown an expansion of CD8+CD57+ cells. Genomic DNA, the template, was used for profiling of the TCR beta VDJ and CDR3. TCRdb re-called the reads with MiXCR, one entry per CDR3 protein. Of around 500,000 distinct CDR3 sequences listed, around 32% were seen once; the top ten hold less than 1%. Sequencing was carried out using sorted CD4+, CD8+, or CD8+CD57+ T cells (not recorded which) from PBMCs. The receptors shown here come from a human donor with aplastic anemia.

The chain combines TRBV14 with TRBJ1-3, with a possible D match to TRBD1 (6 bases). The CDR3 extends over 16 amino acids. Germline V gene sequence: CDR1 SGHDN, CDR2 FVKESK. V dropped 6 bases and J dropped 2 bases, with 17 bases sitting between them. The CDR3 loop is CASRLTLTGTGNTIYF. For the CDR3, the DNA is TGTGCCAGCAGGCTAACTTTGACAGGCACTGGAAACACCATATATTTT.

The J gene is TRBJ1-6, the V gene TRBV7-3; the match to TRBD1 covers 7 bases. The CDR3 has 13 amino acids. Losses at the gene ends were 3 bases for V and 8 bases for J; bases not matched to a gene: 1. Per the germline V gene, CDR1 is SGHTA and CDR2 is FQGTGA. The CDR3 DNA reads TGTGCCAGCAGCTTGGGGACAGATTCACCCCTCCACTTT. This encodes CASSLGTDSPLHF.

This clonotype has only a few counts. V and J are TRBV10-3 and TRBJ1-1, with 7 bases fitting TRBD1. Trimming at V came to 10 bases and at J to 10 bases, leaving 9 bases not matched to a gene. The germline CDR1 and CDR2 sequences are ENHRY and SYGVKD. The CDR3 runs to 11 residues. As DNA, the CDR3 is TGTGCCAGCAGAACAAACAGGGGAGCTTTCTTT. It codes for CASRTNRGAFF.

V is TRBV20-1 and J is TRBJ1-4; D unclear. The CDR3 consists of 14 residues. Trimming shortened V by 5 bases and J by 5 bases, and 15 bases separated the two germline ends. Germline CDR1 DFQATT, CDR2 SNEGSKA (reference sequence). The CDR3 DNA sequence: TGCAGTGCTTCCGTGGACGGAACAAATGAAAAACTGTTTTTT. Translating gives CSASVDGTNEKLFF.

This clonotype has a handful of counts. The chain combines TRBV25-1 with TRBJ2-7, with D perhaps given as TRBD1 or TRBD2 (5 bases each). This CDR3 has 15 residues. The V gene lost 8 bases and the J gene lost 5 bases, with 22 bases spanning the gap. Germline CDR1 and CDR2: MGHDK and SYGVNS. CDR3 in DNA: TGTGCCAGCTCACCAGGGTCCGGGGCAGGCCACGAGCAGTACTTC. It codes for CASSPGSGAGHEQYF.

CDR3 DNA: TGTGCCAGCAGTTGGTCACAGGGGTCCGCTGGAAACACCATATATTTT. Amino acids: CASSWSQGSAGNTIYF. The rearrangement uses TRBV6-5 and TRBJ1-3, with 7 bases identical to TRBD1. This CDR3 is 16 amino acids long. Germline-derived CDR1 and CDR2 are MNHEY and SVGAGI. V was clipped by 4 bases and J by 2 bases; unmatched bases: 8.

This clonotype was picked up many times. Here the CDR3 reads CASSPTVNTEAFF. The CDR3 coding sequence is TGTGCCAGCAGCCCGACCGTGAACACTGAAGCTTTCTTT. The chain links TRBV6-1 to TRBJ1-1; D unresolved. The germline CDR1 and CDR2 sequences are MNHNS and SASEGT. V lost 6 bases, J lost 0 bases, and 8 bases lay in between. There are 13 residues in the CDR3.

With respect to this clonotype: Without the conserved terminal phenylalanine or tryptophan, this CDR3 likely stems from a read error. The V call is TRBV10-1, the J call TRBJ2-1; D gene uncertain. The CDR3 length is 13 residues. Germline V gene sequence: CDR1 WNHNN, CDR2 SYGVQD (reference sequence). Trimming removed 0 bases at V and 13 bases at J, with 13 bases between. CDR3 amino acids: CASSESPLLRQFL. The CDR3 region has the DNA TGCGCCAGCAGTGAGTCGCCCCTCCTAAGACAGTTCCTC.

The chain couples TRBV11-1 to TRBJ2-3; 7 bases are shared with TRBD2. Trimming at V came to 2 bases and at J to 5 bases, leaving 7 bases not matched to a gene. This CDR3 spans 15 amino acids. Germline V gene lookup returns CDR1 SGHAT and CDR2 FQDESV (reference sequence). CDR3 loop: CASSLIGGGEDTQYF. CDR3 nucleotides: TGTGCCAGCAGCTTAATTGGGGGGGGAGAAGATACGCAGTATTTT.

The gene calls are TRBV10-3 and TRBJ1-6; 11 nucleotides align to TRBD1. Germline CDR1 and CDR2: ENHRY and SYGVKD. V dropped 6 bases and J dropped 7; count of bases not matched to a gene: 5. This CDR3 comprises 15 residues. For the CDR3, the DNA is TGTGCCATCAGGGAGGACAGGGGGCCAAATTCACCCCTCCACTTT. Translation gives CAIREDRGPNSPLHF.

This chain links TRBV10-1 with TRBJ2-7, with 15 bases fitting TRBD2. This CDR3 spans 16 amino acids. Germline V lookup: CDR1 WNHNN, CDR2 SYGVQD (reference sequence). Losses at the gene ends were 5 bases for V and 0 bases for J; bases not matched to a gene: 2. The CDR3 here is CASSSGLAGGSYEQYF. Written as DNA, the CDR3 is TGCGCCAGCAGTTCGGGACTAGCGGGAGGCTCCTACGAGCAGTACTTC.

This clonotype was seen more than once but under ten times. Mismatch with germline at one junction end may stem from a read error. The genes are TRBV10-3 and TRBJ1-5; perhaps TRBD1 as D (6 bases). The germline V gene has CDR1 ENHRY and CDR2 SYGVKD. The length of the CDR3 is 15 residues. The CDR3 is CASSSLGTPNQPQHF. The CDR3 DNA reads TGTGCCAGCAGTTCTTTAGGGACACCAAATCAGCCCCAGCATTTT.

This clonotype came up a few times. Just one base apart from a much larger clone, this may be a read error. Since the CDR3 does not end with the conserved phenylalanine or tryptophan, this likely comes from a read error. This sequence joins TRBV15 and TRBJ1-1; D remains unclear. V dropped 5 bases and J dropped 4 bases, with 14 bases sitting between them. This CDR3 contains 14 residues. Per the germline V gene, CDR1 is LNHNV and CDR2 is YYDKDF (reference sequence). The CDR3 DNA follows: TGTGCCACCAGCGGATTAGGGTATCTCACTGAAGCTTTCCTT. It encodes CATSGLGYLTEAFL.

This clonotype showed up many times. This rearrangement joins TRBV15 to TRBJ2-3; TRBD2 aligns across 15 bases. Unmatched junction bases numbered 5, after V lost 6 bases and J lost 4 bases. The germline gives CDR1 LNHNV, CDR2 YYDKDF (reference sequence). This CDR3 has 16 residues. CDR3 protein: CATSGTSGGKSDTQYF. The CDR3 coding sequence is TGTGCCACCAGTGGGACTAGCGGGGGGAAGTCAGATACGCAGTATTTT.

This clonotype was recorded many times. The chain uses TRBV2 and TRBJ2-1; no clear D gene. CDR1 is SNHLY and CDR2 is FYNNEI in the germline V gene. The CDR3 length is 12 residues. Trimming pared 4 bases from V and 5 bases from J, leaving 6 bases between. CDR3 sequence (DNA): TGTGCCAGCAGTGTCGCGAACAATGAGCAGTTCTTC. Translated, it gives CASSVANNEQFF.

The rearrangement links TRBV15 to TRBJ1-2; tentative D call: TRBD1 (6 bases). Germline V gene sequence: CDR1 LNHNV, CDR2 YYDKDF (reference sequence). Deletions cut 3 bases from V and 2 bases from J, with 13 bases between. This CDR3 has 15 residues. Here the CDR3 reads CATSSEPDSNYGYTF. Here the CDR3 DNA reads TGTGCCACCAGCAGTGAGCCGGACAGCAACTATGGCTACACCTTC. Full variable domain (outside the CDR3, taken from reference TRBV15 and TRBJ1-2): DAMVIQNPRYQVTQFGKPVTLSCSQTLNHNVMYWYQQKSSQAPKLLFHYYDKDFNNEADTPDNFQSRRPNTSFCFLDIRSPGLGDTAMYLCATSSEPDSNYGYTFGSGTRLTVV.

There are many counts of this clonotype. V usage is TRBV20-1 and J usage is TRBJ2-7, with 8 bases that match TRBD2. V lost 1 base to trimming and J lost 3 bases; unmatched junction nucleotides: 5. This CDR3 is 14 amino acids long. CDR1 and CDR2 (germline): DFQATT, SNEGSKA (reference sequence). The CDR3 DNA is TGCAGTGCTAGAGTAGCGGGACGGGACTACGAGCAGTACTTC. Protein sequence: CSARVAGRDYEQYF.

This clonotype came up many times. The genes are TRBV24-1 and TRBJ2-2; D possibly corresponds to TRBD1 (6 bases). The CDR3 consists of 14 residues. Germline lookup yields CDR1 KGHDR and CDR2 SFDVKD. V gave up 4 bases and J gave up 6 bases, with 11 bases separating them. CDR3 residues: CATSDPDRSGELFF. In nucleotides, the CDR3 is TGTGCCACCAGTGACCCCGACAGGTCCGGGGAGCTGTTTTTT.

The J gene is TRBJ2-3, the V gene TRBV30, with D unresolved. The CDR3 contains 12 residues. CDR1 is GTSNPN and CDR2 is SVGIG in the germline V gene (reference sequence). The V and J ends lost 1 base and 7 bases respectively, with 9 bases between them. The CDR3 DNA reads as TGTGCCTGGAGTGCCTTTTCTCATACGCAGTATTTT. This codes for CAWSAFSHTQYF.

The chain links TRBV4-1 to TRBJ2-4; no firm D call. The CDR3 runs 12 residues. V lost 0 bases and J lost 10, with 7 bases in between. The germline CDR1 and CDR2 sequences are MGHRA and YSYEKL. CDR3 nucleotides: TGCGCCAGCAGCCAAGATGAGGAAATTCAGTACTTC. Translation gives CASSQDEEIQYF.